This TCR beta chain was recovered during a study of blood T cell repertoires in COVID-19. The CDR3 totals 16 residues. Trimming took 0 bases from V and 5 from J; bases not matched to a gene: 7. Germline lookup yields CDR1 SGDLS and CDR2 YYNGEE. Profiled with immunoSEQ multiplex PCR; TCRdb holds only in-frame clones, not every one. This table has under 300,000 clones, 90% appearing once. V gene TRBV9 combines with J gene TRBJ1-3; TRBD1 matches at 8 bases. Material: peripheral blood. This clonotype originated in a woman in her thirties or forties with acute or convalescent COVID-19. Here the CDR3 reads CASSVALDRARNTIYF. CDR3 DNA sequence: TGTGCCAGCAGCGTAGCTCTGGACAGGGCCCGAAACACCATATATTTT. Complete variable domain (other parts from reference TRBV9 and TRBJ1-3): DSGVTQTPKHLITATGQRVTLRCSPRSGDLSVYWYQQSLDQGLQFLIQYYNGEERAKGNILERFSAQQFPDLHSELNLSSLELGDSALYFCASSVALDRARNTIYFGEGSWLTVV.